The 24 T cell receptor beta chains presented below share a single source sample, sequenced in a study of CD8+ T cells in alopecia areata. In each case, RNA was isolated and then reverse transcribed into cDNA as the sequencing template. Repertoires were generated with immunoSEQ multiplex PCR, while TCRdb's copy carries only in-frame clones and drops some. The sample gives roughly 30,000 clones, approximately 60% of which show up once; over 15% is in the top ten. Sequencing was performed on NKG2D-high CD8+ T cells sorted from blood. These receptor sequences come from a human donor with alopecia areata.

V gene TRBV30 combines with J gene TRBJ1-2; no firm D call. There are 11 residues in the CDR3. V shed 5 bases and J shed 6 bases, with 10 bases lying between them. Germline CDR1 and CDR2: GTSNPN and SVGIG (reference sequence). Here the CDR3 DNA reads TGTGCCTGGCCACGGGCGGATGGCTACACCTTC. It encodes CAWPRADGYTF.

By sample fraction, this clone is medium-sized (0.01 to 0.1%). V usage is TRBV7-8 and J usage is TRBJ2-7; D remains ambiguous. This CDR3 has 13 amino acids. Germline CDR1 is SGHVS and CDR2 is FQNEAQ. Trimming cost V 5 bases and J 0 bases, with 8 bases left between them. CDR3 sequence (DNA): TGTGCCAGCAGCGTTTTAGACTCCTACGAGCAGTACTTC. This codes for CASSVLDSYEQYF.

This clone was seen a single time. The chain has TRBV27 and TRBJ1-6; tentatively, D is TRBD1 (5 bases). The CDR3 runs 13 residues. Germline V gene data show CDR1 as MNHEY and CDR2 as SMNVEV (reference sequence). The V end lost 8 bases, the J end lost 6 bases, and 11 bases lay between the germline ends. The CDR3 sequence: CASRGGGNSPLHF. The CDR3 DNA is TGTGCCAGCCGGGGGGGTGGTAATTCACCCCTCCACTTT.

V is TRBV7-9 and J is TRBJ2-1; possibly TRBD1 for D (5 bases). Trimming shortened V by 5 bases and J by 7 bases, and 9 bases separated the two germline ends. In germline, CDR1 is SEHNR, CDR2 FQNEAQ (reference sequence). CDR3 length equals 12 residues. The CDR3 region is CASSNTGNEQFF. The CDR3 nucleotides are TGTGCCAGCAGCAACACAGGTAATGAGCAGTTCTTC.

This clone was recorded a few times. The rearrangement joins TRBV4-1 to TRBJ2-1, with D perhaps matching TRBD1 (5 bases). Trimming took off 0 bases at V and 0 bases at J, with 12 bases between the two ends. CDR1 is MGHRA, CDR2 YSYEKL, per germline. CDR3 size: 17 residues. The CDR3 is CASSQDLGRPSYNEQFF. The CDR3 DNA follows: TGCGCCAGCAGCCAAGATTTGGGGCGGCCCTCCTACAATGAGCAGTTCTTC.

In its sample, this clone was seen a few times. The chain recombines TRBV4-3 with TRBJ2-3, with 14 nucleotides matching TRBD2. J gave up 3 bases and V 1 base, and 3 bases lay outside the gene matches. Germline-derived CDR1 and CDR2 are LGHNA and YSLEER. This CDR3 region has 17 residues. The DNA for the CDR3 is TGCGCCAGCAGCCAAGCGGGACTAGCGGGGGAAACAGATACGCAGTATTTT. Its protein is CASSQAGLAGETDTQYF.

This clone has more than one count but fewer than ten. Additional DNA sequences in this sample encode the identical CDR3. The chain recombines TRBV4-1 with TRBJ1-5; D ambiguous. The ends were cut back, 1 base at V and 3 bases at J, with 10 bases in the middle. This CDR3 is built from 15 residues. Germline V CDR1 and CDR2: MGHRA, YSYEKL. CDR3 bases: TGCGCCAGCAGCCAAGGAACGTCTGACAATCAGCCCCAGCATTTT. Protein product: CASSQGTSDNQPQHF.

The genes are TRBV4-1 and TRBJ2-1; D is possibly TRBD2 (5 bases). CDR3 size: 15 residues. Trimming took 3 bases from V and 6 from J, leaving 15 bases between them. Germline loops: CDR1 MGHRA, CDR2 YSYEKL. CDR3 DNA sequence: TGCGCCAGCAGCCACGAACTAGGATCGGGCAATGAGCAGTTCTTC. Its translation is CASSHELGSGNEQFF.

This chain links TRBV27 with TRBJ2-7, with D unresolved. This CDR3 comprises 16 residues. V was cut by 0 bases and J by 0 bases, with 12 bases left in between. Looked up from germline, CDR1 is MNHEY and CDR2 is SMNVEV (reference sequence). The CDR3, as DNA: TGTGCCAGCAGTTTATCGTGGGCGGCCCGCTCCTACGAGCAGTACTTC. Translating it yields CASSLSWAARSYEQYF.

This clone is a singleton in its sample. The rearrangement links TRBV6-1 to TRBJ2-5; D gene unclear. Between the trimmed V and J ends, which lost 4 bases and 10 bases, there was a span of 7 bases. The CDR3 totals 10 residues. The germline V gene has CDR1 MNHNS and CDR2 SASEGT. CDR3 nucleotide sequence: TGTGCCAGCAGTGGCCGAAACCAGTACTTC. The encoded protein is CASSGRNQYF.

This clone occurred a few times. The chain joins TRBV5-4 to TRBJ2-1, with unresolved D. V gave up 0 bases and J gave up 6 bases, with 7 bases separating them. This CDR3 comprises 13 residues. Germline CDR1 reads SGHNT; CDR2 reads YYREEE (reference sequence). CDR3 loop: CASSLEDLNEQFF. The CDR3 DNA follows: TGTGCCAGCAGCTTGGAAGACCTCAATGAGCAGTTCTTC. Filled out from reference TRBV5-4 and TRBJ2-1, the complete variable domain reads ETGVTQSPTHLIKTRGQQVTLRCSSQSGHNTVSWYQQALGQGPQFIFQYYREEENGRGNFPPRFSGLQFPNYSSELNVNALELDDSALYLCASSLEDLNEQFFGPGTRLTVL.

The J gene is TRBJ2-1, the V gene TRBV7-9; 14 nucleotides line up with TRBD2. Germline V lookup: CDR1 SEHNR, CDR2 FQNEAQ (reference sequence). CDR3 length: 19 amino acids. The ends lost 5 bases at V and 4 bases at J; junction bases unmatched: 13. Written as DNA, the CDR3 is TGTGCCAGCAGCCCGAGAACCGGGACTAGCGGGGGCTTTTACAATGAGCAGTTCTTC. Translating it yields CASSPRTGTSGGFYNEQFF.

The CDR3 nucleotides are TGTGCCAGCAGTCCCCTCGGGACGGGGGAGACCCAGTACTTC. Translation: CASSPLGTGETQYF. The chain has TRBV28 and TRBJ2-5, with D perhaps being TRBD1 or TRBD2 (5 bases each). Germline V gene sequence: CDR1 MDHEN, CDR2 SYDVKM. V was cut by 5 bases and J by 5 bases, with 15 bases left in between. The CDR3 extends over 14 amino acids.

This clone was counted between two and nine times. This chain connects TRBV5-4 to TRBJ2-3, with 7 bases lining up with TRBD2. J was trimmed by 4 bases and V by 3 bases; bases with no gene match: 5. CDR1 and CDR2 from the germline V gene are SGHNT and YYREEE (reference sequence). This CDR3 is 14 amino acids long. CDR3 amino acids: CASSSGLDSDTQYF. The CDR3 DNA reads as TGTGCCAGCAGCTCAGGACTAGATTCAGATACGCAGTATTTT.

This clone was recorded only once. This CDR3 reads CASSLDRGNTIYF. The DNA for the CDR3 is TGTGCCAGCAGCCTCGACAGAGGAAACACCATATATTTT. The chain joins TRBV9 to TRBJ1-3; D possibly corresponds to TRBD1 (5 bases). Germline values: CDR1 SGDLS, CDR2 YYNGEE. The CDR3 contains 13 residues. V dropped 4 bases and J dropped 4 bases, with 9 bases sitting between them.

This chain connects TRBV4-1 to TRBJ2-5, with 11 nucleotides matching TRBD2. The germline V gene has CDR1 MGHRA and CDR2 YSYEKL. The CDR3 covers 15 residues. J gave up 5 bases and V 1 base, and 3 bases lay outside the gene matches. The CDR3 DNA reads as TGCGCCAGCAGCCAAGGGACTAGCGGGTGGGAGACCCAGTACTTC. Residues: CASSQGTSGWETQYF.

The V call is TRBV4-1, the J call TRBJ2-7, with 10 bases that match TRBD1. Looked up from germline, CDR1 is MGHRA and CDR2 is YSYEKL. V shed 2 bases and J 2 bases; nucleotides not matched to a gene: 3. The CDR3 spans 15 residues. CDR3 in DNA: TGCGCCAGCAGCCAAATAGGACAGGGGGCCTACGAGCAGTACTTC. This codes for CASSQIGQGAYEQYF.

The genes are TRBV2 and TRBJ2-2; D gene unclear. Germline V gene lookup returns CDR1 SNHLY and CDR2 FYNNEI. Trimming pared 6 bases from V and 1 base from J, leaving 6 bases between. The CDR3 is 13 residues long. Here the CDR3 reads CASREWNTGELFF. For the CDR3, the DNA is TGTGCCAGCAGGGAGTGGAACACCGGGGAGCTGTTTTTT. Filled out from reference TRBV2 and TRBJ2-2, the complete variable domain reads EPEVTQTPSHQVTQMGQEVILRCVPISNHLYFYWYRQILGQKVEFLVSFYNNEISEKSEIFDDQFSVERPDGSNFTLKIRSTKLEDSAMYFCASREWNTGELFFGEGSRLTVL.

V and J are TRBV20-1 and TRBJ2-5; D is unclear. The ends were cut back, 2 bases at V and 3 bases at J, with 1 base in the middle. Germline CDR1 DFQATT, CDR2 SNEGSKA (reference sequence). The CDR3 has 10 residues. CDR3 DNA: TGCAGTGCTAGAAAAGAGACCCAGTACTTC. It codes for CSARKETQYF.

This clone showed up just a few times. The J gene is TRBJ2-1, the V gene TRBV2; D gene unclear. The CDR3 consists of 14 residues. Germline V CDR1 and CDR2: SNHLY, FYNNEI. The germline V and J ends were trimmed by 3 bases and 3 bases, with 9 bases remaining between them. The CDR3 protein is CASSDLTNYNEQFF. CDR3 bases: TGTGCCAGCAGTGATCTGACAAACTACAATGAGCAGTTCTTC.

This chain connects TRBV28 to TRBJ2-1; TRBD1 matches 8 bases. V was clipped by 5 bases and J by 4 bases; unmatched bases: 4. The CDR3 runs 14 residues. Germline loops: CDR1 MDHEN, CDR2 SYDVKM. In nucleotides, the CDR3 is TGTGCCAGCAGTCCGAGGACAGGGTACAATGAGCAGTTCTTC. This gives the protein CASSPRTGYNEQFF. Based on the CDR3 plus reference TRBV28 and TRBJ2-1, the full variable domain is DVKVTQSSRYLVKRTGEKVFLECVQDMDHENMFWYRQDPGLGLRLIYFSYDVKMKEKGDIPEGYSVSREKKERFSLILESASTNQTSMYLCASSPRTGYNEQFFGPGTRLTVL.

The chain combines TRBV4-1 with TRBJ2-5; D unresolved. V shed 1 base and J shed 3 bases, with 15 bases lying between them. This CDR3 spans 16 amino acids. Germline-derived CDR1 and CDR2 are MGHRA and YSYEKL. CDR3 in DNA: TGCGCCAGCAGCCAAGGGTTAAATTTGGAAAAAGAGACCCAGTACTTC. As protein: CASSQGLNLEKETQYF.

The table lists this clone with a few counts. The rearrangement uses TRBV13 and TRBJ2-7; 7 nucleotides match TRBD1. J lost 2 bases, V lost 5 bases, and 6 bases had no gene match. CDR1 is PRHDT, CDR2 FYEKMQ, per germline (reference sequence). This CDR3 has 14 residues. CDR3 region: CASSPGQTPYEQYF. DNA for the CDR3: TGTGCCAGCAGCCCGGGACAGACCCCCTACGAGCAGTACTTC.

This chain connects TRBV5-4 to TRBJ2-7; D tentatively reads TRBD1 or TRBD2 (6 bases each). Trimming removed 3 bases at V and 5 bases at J, with 18 bases between. Looked up from germline, CDR1 is SGHNT and CDR2 is YYREEE (reference sequence). This CDR3 has 15 residues. CDR3 nucleotides: TGTGCCAGCAGCTATGTAGGGGGGCTTTTGGACGAGCAGTACTTC. Translated: CASSYVGGLLDEQYF.